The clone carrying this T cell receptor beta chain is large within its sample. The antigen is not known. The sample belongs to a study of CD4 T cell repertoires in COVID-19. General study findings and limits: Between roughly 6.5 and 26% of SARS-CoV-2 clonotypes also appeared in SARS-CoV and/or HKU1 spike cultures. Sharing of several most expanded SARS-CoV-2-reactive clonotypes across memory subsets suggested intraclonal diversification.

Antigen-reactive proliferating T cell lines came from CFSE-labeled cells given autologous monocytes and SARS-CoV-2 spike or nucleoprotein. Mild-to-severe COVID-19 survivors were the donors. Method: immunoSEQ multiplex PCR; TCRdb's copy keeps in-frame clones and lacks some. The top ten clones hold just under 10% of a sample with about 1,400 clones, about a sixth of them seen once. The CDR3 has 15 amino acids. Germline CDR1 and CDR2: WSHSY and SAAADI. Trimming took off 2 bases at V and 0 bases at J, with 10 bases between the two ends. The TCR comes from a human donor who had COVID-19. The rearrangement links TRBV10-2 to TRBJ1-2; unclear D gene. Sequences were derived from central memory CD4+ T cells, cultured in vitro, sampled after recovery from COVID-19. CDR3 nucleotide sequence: TGCGCCAGCAGTGAGGGTACTATCACTAACTATGGCTACACCTTC. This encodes CASSEGTITNYGYTF.